Listed below are T cell receptor beta chains from one sample, sequenced in a study of long-term antiretroviral therapy in people with HIV. Measured with immunoSEQ multiplex PCR; TCRdb has only the in-frame clones, and not every one. The sample holds approximately 35,000 clones, less than 98% seen once. Specimen: unsorted PBMCs, collected 6.9 years after starting antiretroviral therapy. These receptors were collected from a man aged 25-40 years with HIV. Each CDR3 is given with its conserved first and last residue. Each record gives: D gene, CDR3 length, V gene, clone size, J gene, CDR3 protein, CDR3 DNA. D genes are given only for firm matches. Only some rows state a clone size, as once, few, many or a class for expanded clones.

d_gene: TRBD1
len: 14
v_gene: TRBV19
abundance: NA
j_gene: TRBJ2-7
CDR3aa: CASSMAGGRGEQYF
CDR3nt: TGTGCCAGTAGTATGGCAGGGGGTCGGGGCGAGCAGTACTTC

d_gene: NA
len: 14
v_gene: TRBV6-5
abundance: NA
j_gene: TRBJ1-1
CDR3aa: CASSYLQPGTEAFF
CDR3nt: TGTGCCAGCAGTTACCTCCAGCCCGGCACTGAAGCTTTCTTT

d_gene: NA
len: 15
v_gene: TRBV18
abundance: NA
j_gene: TRBJ1-2
CDR3aa: CASSPETQGTYGYTF
CDR3nt: TGTGCCAGCTCGCCTGAGACGCAGGGGACCTATGGCTACACCTTC

d_gene: NA
len: 13
v_gene: TRBV2
abundance: NA
j_gene: TRBJ1-2
CDR3aa: CASSGQANYGYTF
CDR3nt: TGTGCCAGCAGTGGACAGGCTAACTATGGCTACACCTTC

d_gene: NA
len: 14
v_gene: TRBV6-1
abundance: NA
j_gene: TRBJ2-3
CDR3aa: CASSEDWLGHTQYF
CDR3nt: TGTGCCAGCAGTGAGGACTGGCTAGGTCATACGCAGTATTTT

d_gene: NA
len: 13
v_gene: TRBV13
abundance: NA
j_gene: TRBJ2-7
CDR3aa: CASSLGSSYEQYF
CDR3nt: TGTGCCAGCAGCTTAGGGAGTTCCTACGAGCAGTACTTC

d_gene: TRBD1
len: 14
v_gene: TRBV7-6
abundance: NA
j_gene: TRBJ1-1
CDR3aa: CASSPTGANTEAFF
CDR3nt: TGTGCCAGCAGTCCCACAGGGGCGAACACTGAAGCTTTCTTT

d_gene: NA
len: 15
v_gene: TRBV5-4
abundance: once
j_gene: TRBJ2-5
CDR3aa: CASSFPGWEKETQYF
CDR3nt: TGTGCCAGCAGCTTTCCAGGGTGGGAAAAAGAGACCCAGTACTTC

d_gene: TRBD1
len: 16
v_gene: TRBV5-1
abundance: NA
j_gene: TRBJ2-3
CDR3aa: CASSGLQGIVTDTQYF
CDR3nt: TGCGCCAGCAGCGGGTTACAGGGGATCGTCACAGATACGCAGTATTTT

d_gene: NA
len: 14
v_gene: TRBV6-6
abundance: once
j_gene: TRBJ1-5
CDR3aa: CASSPTRVNQPQHF
CDR3nt: TGTGCCAGCAGTCCAACCAGGGTCAATCAGCCCCAGCATTTT

d_gene: NA
len: 15
v_gene: TRBV5-6
abundance: NA
j_gene: TRBJ2-7
CDR3aa: CASSFGGPEPVEQYF
CDR3nt: TGTGCCAGCAGCTTCGGAGGACCTGAACCGGTCGAGCAGTACTTC

d_gene: TRBD1
len: 13
v_gene: TRBV2
abundance: NA
j_gene: TRBJ1-2
CDR3aa: CASIPTGALGYTF
CDR3nt: TGTGCCAGCATTCCGACAGGGGCTCTGGGCTACACCTTC

d_gene: NA
len: 15
v_gene: TRBV5-4
abundance: NA
j_gene: TRBJ1-1
CDR3aa: CASSSRTRVNTEAFF
CDR3nt: TGTGCCAGCAGCTCCCGCACCAGAGTAAACACTGAAGCTTTCTTT

d_gene: NA
len: 10
v_gene: TRBV6-5
abundance: NA
j_gene: TRBJ1-1
CDR3aa: CASLGTEAFF
CDR3nt: TGTGCCTCCTTGGGGACTGAAGCTTTCTTT

d_gene: TRBD2
len: 15
v_gene: TRBV19
abundance: once
j_gene: TRBJ2-5
CDR3aa: CASSIGSSGGETQYF
CDR3nt: TGTGCCAGTAGTATAGGTTCTAGCGGGGGGGAGACCCAGTACTTC

d_gene: TRBD1
len: 16
v_gene: TRBV2
abundance: NA
j_gene: TRBJ2-7
CDR3aa: CASSEYGTGRLYEQYF
CDR3nt: TGTGCCAGCAGTGAGTACGGGACAGGGCGCCTCTACGAGCAGTACTTC

d_gene: NA
len: 16
v_gene: TRBV5-4
abundance: once
j_gene: TRBJ1-1
CDR3aa: CASSLGSGGWGTEAFF
CDR3nt: TGTGCCAGCAGCTTGGGTTCTGGTGGGTGGGGCACTGAAGCTTTCTTT

d_gene: NA
len: 15
v_gene: TRBV5-1
abundance: NA
j_gene: TRBJ1-2
CDR3aa: CASSLASGSEDGYTF
CDR3nt: TGCGCCAGCAGCTTGGCCTCAGGGAGCGAAGATGGCTACACCTTC

d_gene: NA
len: 14
v_gene: TRBV11-2
abundance: NA
j_gene: TRBJ2-7
CDR3aa: CASSSNPGLDEQYF
CDR3nt: TGTGCCAGCAGTTCCAACCCGGGGTTGGACGAGCAGTACTTC

d_gene: NA
len: 13
v_gene: TRBV7-2
abundance: NA
j_gene: TRBJ2-1
CDR3aa: CASSSQTGTGQFF
CDR3nt: TGTGCCAGCAGCTCCCAAACGGGGACGGGGCAGTTCTTC

d_gene: NA
len: 15
v_gene: TRBV2
abundance: NA
j_gene: TRBJ1-5
CDR3aa: CASSPPGDNNQPQHF
CDR3nt: TGTGCCAGCAGCCCCCCGGGGGACAATAATCAGCCCCAGCATTTT

d_gene: TRBD2
len: 13
v_gene: TRBV12-5
abundance: NA
j_gene: TRBJ2-1
CDR3aa: CASGAGLANEQFF
CDR3nt: TGTGCTAGTGGGGCGGGACTAGCTAATGAGCAGTTCTTC

d_gene: TRBD1
len: 11
v_gene: TRBV7-9
abundance: NA
j_gene: TRBJ1-2
CDR3aa: CASSSGQGYTF
CDR3nt: TGTGCCAGCAGCTCGGGACAGGGTTACACCTTC

d_gene: TRBD1
len: 14
v_gene: TRBV19
abundance: NA
j_gene: TRBJ1-1
CDR3aa: CASTIRGQGPEAFF
CDR3nt: TGTGCCAGTACCATAAGGGGACAGGGGCCTGAAGCTTTCTTT

d_gene: NA
len: 14
v_gene: TRBV27
abundance: NA
j_gene: TRBJ1-5
CDR3aa: CASSFGTDNQPQHF
CDR3nt: TGTGCCAGCAGTTTCGGGACGGACAATCAGCCCCAGCATTTT

d_gene: NA
len: 14
v_gene: TRBV4-1
abundance: NA
j_gene: TRBJ1-5
CDR3aa: CASSQDPGDQPQHF
CDR3nt: TGCGCCAGCAGCCAAGATCCAGGGGATCAGCCCCAGCATTTT